There are a few counts of the clone carrying this T cell receptor beta chain. This entry comes from a study of T cells in Graves' hyperthyroidism and ophthalmopathy. CDR1 and CDR2 from the germline V gene are LGHDT and YNNKEL (reference sequence). The CDR3 totals 14 residues. The ends were cut back, 4 bases at V and 1 base at J, with 8 bases in the middle. RNA transcripts provided the source from which TCR beta CDR3 regions were amplified. HTBI primers were the set used in a first-round RT-PCR of the TCR CDR3. TCRdb re-derived calls from the multiplex PCR reads in MiXCR, one entry per CDR3 protein. The table has roughly 170,000 distinct CDR3 sequences, about 9.4% seen once.

The sample consisted of blood. The sequence came from a woman between 18 and 29 years old with Graves' hyperthyroidism that later progressed to Graves' ophthalmopathy. The V call is TRBV3-1, the J call TRBJ1-3; D call uncertain. CDR3 amino acids: CASSPTSSGNTIYF. The CDR3 bases are TGTGCCAGCAGCCCGACCTCTTCTGGAAACACCATATATTTT.